The next 30 T cell receptor beta chains were all read from a single sample in a study of post-analysis software for immune sequencing data. Study-wide results and caveats: About five TRBV segments occurring more often in patients than controls included TRBV5-6, TRBV5-1 and TRBV20-1.

Libraries were made from TCR beta cDNA, and they carried unique molecular identifiers. TCRdb itself ran the PCR reads through MiXCR, one entry per CDR3 protein. The table records about 190,000 distinct CDR3 sequences, around 30% of them present only once. Their antigens are not known. The specimen sequenced was blood. Receptor source: a girl aged 2-17 years with multiple sclerosis.

The V and J genes are TRBV10-1 and TRBJ2-4, with a weak D call TRBD1 (5 bases). The J call may be faulty, since TRBJ2-7 better matches the DNA end. This CDR3 contains 12 residues. Germline assignment: CDR1 WNHNN and CDR2 SYGVQD (reference sequence). The CDR3 region has the DNA TGCGCCAGTGACAGAAGGAACTACGAGCAGTACTTC. It codes for CASDRRNYEQYF.

There are many counts of this clonotype. This chain joins TRBV4-1 and TRBJ2-1; D gene uncertain. Trimming removed 3 bases from V and 0 bases from J, with 12 bases in between. Per the germline V gene, CDR1 is MGHRA and CDR2 is YSYEKL. The CDR3 covers 16 residues. DNA of the CDR3: TGCGCCAGCAGCCAGCTAGACATCCTCTCCTACAATGAGCAGTTCTTC. Amino acids: CASSQLDILSYNEQFF.

This clonotype turned up a few times. The chain is built from TRBV6-5 and TRBJ1-5; 9 bases are shared with TRBD1. The CDR3 sequence is 19 residues long. The junction had 9 bases not matched to a gene; V was cut back by 0 bases and J by 0 bases. The germline V gene encodes CDR1 MNHEY and CDR2 SVGAGI. Written as DNA, the CDR3 is TGTGCCAGCAGTTACTCGACCGGACAGGGGCCCGATAGCAATCAGCCCCAGCATTTT. Translated, it gives CASSYSTGQGPDSNQPQHF.

This clonotype was found a few times. The chain carries TRBV29-1 and TRBJ2-5, with D perhaps TRBD2 (5 bases). The V and J ends lost 2 bases and 5 bases respectively, with 18 bases between them. The CDR3 sequence is 15 residues long. Germline V gene sequence: CDR1 SQVTM, CDR2 ANQGSEA. The CDR3 is CSVEFRRSPGETQYF. The CDR3 DNA reads as TGCAGCGTTGAATTTCGGCGGAGCCCGGGGGAGACCCAGTACTTC.

This clonotype was picked up many times. The V and J genes are TRBV29-1 and TRBJ2-5; D not certain. Germline V gene lookup returns CDR1 SQVTM and CDR2 ANQGSEA. Trimming left V 5 bases short and J 5 bases short, with 18 bases between. The CDR3 contains 14 residues. The CDR3 DNA is TGCAGCGTTTGGCCAGGTTTGGGGTCGGAGACCCAGTACTTC. Its protein is CSVWPGLGSETQYF.

This clonotype was seen many times. The rearrangement links TRBV5-1 to TRBJ2-7; 13 positions match TRBD2. Germline CDR1 reads SGHRS; CDR2 reads YFSETQ. CDR3 length: 14 residues. V shed 4 bases, J shed 6 bases, and the junction held 4 bases outside the gene matches. The CDR3 loop is CASSAWTSGGEQYF. The CDR3 DNA reads TGCGCCAGCAGCGCCTGGACTAGCGGGGGCGAGCAGTACTTC.

The table lists this clonotype with a few counts. The chain employs TRBV11-2 and TRBJ1-4; no firm D call. The J call may be incorrect, as the DNA end agrees better with TRBJ2-2. CDR1 is SGHAT and CDR2 is FQNNGV in the germline V gene. The CDR3 has 16 residues. CDR3 nucleotide sequence: TGTGCCAGCAGCTCCCGGCTAGGGTCGAACACCGGGGAGCTGTTTTTT. Translation gives CASSSRLGSNTGELFF.

As to this clonotype: This may stem from a read error, because a much larger clone lies one nucleotide away. This chain's CDR3 is CSDTQGVGETQYF. The CDR3 DNA reads TGCAGCGATACGCAGGGGGTCGGGGAGACCCAGTACTTC. The chain carries TRBV29-1 and TRBJ2-5; 7 bases are a match to TRBD1. The V gene end was trimmed by 7 bases and the J gene end by 5 bases; junction bases not matched to a gene: 10. There are 13 residues in the CDR3. From germline, CDR1 is SQVTM and CDR2 ANQGSEA.

In this sample, this clonotype turned up many times. The genes are TRBV27 and TRBJ1-2, with D possibly matching TRBD1 (5 bases). The CDR3 sequence is 15 residues long. Germline V gene sequence: CDR1 MNHEY, CDR2 SMNVEV (reference sequence). V dropped 4 bases and J dropped 4 bases, with 16 bases sitting between them. CDR3 sequence (DNA): TGTGCCAGCAGTTCCAAAAGGACATTCCTCTATGGCTACACCTTC. This sequence encodes CASSSKRTFLYGYTF.

This clonotype has a count of ten or more. The V gene is TRBV4-1, the J gene TRBJ2-1; 8 bases align to TRBD2. Germline CDR1 MGHRA, CDR2 YSYEKL. The V segment lost 4 bases and the J segment 9 bases; nucleotides outside the gene matches: 2. This CDR3 has 12 residues. DNA of the CDR3: TGCGCCAGCAGCCGTGGACTAGCTGAGCAGTTCTTC. Translation gives CASSRGLAEQFF.

There are many counts of this clonotype. V gene TRBV9 combines with J gene TRBJ1-2, with a possible D match to TRBD1 (6 bases). CDR1 and CDR2 (germline): SGDLS, YYNGEE. The CDR3 length is 14 residues. V gave up 6 bases and J gave up 5 bases, with 17 bases separating them. CDR3: CASTTGTNQYGYTF. CDR3 nucleotide sequence: TGTGCCAGCACCACCGGGACAAACCAATATGGCTACACCTTC.

As for this clonotype: This may be a read error: a much more frequent sequence differs by one nucleotide. The V and J genes are TRBV28 and TRBJ2-4, with 12 bases identical to TRBD2. The J call may not be correct, given that the DNA end is closer to TRBJ2-7. CDR1 and CDR2 (germline): MDHEN, SYDVKM. This CDR3 contains 15 residues. CDR3 residues: CASVFWTSGDYEQYF. CDR3 nucleotide sequence: TGTGCCAGCGTTTTTTGGACTAGCGGGGACTACGAGCAGTACTTC.

Ten or more counts support this clonotype. The V and J genes are TRBV24-1 and TRBJ2-7; TRBD2 matches at 7 bases. Germline V gene lookup returns CDR1 KGHDR and CDR2 SFDVKD. V dropped 4 bases and J dropped 5; count of bases not matched to a gene: 10. The CDR3 is 15 amino acids. DNA for the CDR3: TGTGCCACCAGTGACCGGATGGGGGGGAAGGACGAGCAGTACTTC. Protein product: CATSDRMGGKDEQYF.

J is TRBJ2-7 and V is TRBV20-1; D call uncertain. V was pared by 4 bases and J by 2 bases, with 6 bases between. In germline, CDR1 is DFQATT, CDR2 SNEGSKA (reference sequence). The CDR3 length is 11 residues. CDR3 DNA sequence: TGCAGTGCTATCGAAACCTACGAGCAGTACTTC. This encodes CSAIETYEQYF.

This clonotype was seen more than once but under ten times. This chain connects TRBV28 to TRBJ1-2; D gene uncertain. This CDR3 contains 13 residues. V lost 3 bases and J 6 bases, leaving 11 bases between the germline ends. Germline values: CDR1 MDHEN, CDR2 SYDVKM. The CDR3 DNA sequence: TGTGCCAGCAGTTTCCGCCGGATTAATGGCTACACCTTC. Translating gives CASSFRRINGYTF.

The chain employs TRBV7-3 and TRBJ1-5; no reliable D call. Trimming removed 5 bases from V and 3 bases from J, with 11 bases in between. CDR3 length: 14 amino acids. The V gene's germline CDR1 is SGHTA and CDR2 FQGTGA. CDR3 sequence (DNA): TGTGCCAGCAGCCCGGACCTGCCCAATCAGCCCCAGCATTTT. Translating it yields CASSPDLPNQPQHF.

Note on this clonotype: At one boundary the junction diverges from the germline segment, which might be a read error. V usage is TRBV5-1 and J usage is TRBJ2-3; D remains ambiguous. The CDR3 has 14 residues. Germline V gene data show CDR1 as SGHRS and CDR2 as YFSETQ. This CDR3 reads CASSSRVPTDTQYF. DNA for the CDR3: TGCGCCAGTAGCTCGCGCGTCCCCACAGATACGCAGTATTTT.

The chain recombines TRBV15 with TRBJ1-1; no clear D. The CDR3 runs to 15 residues. V dropped 0 bases and J dropped 8 bases, with 16 bases sitting between them. CDR1 and CDR2 from the germline V gene are LNHNV and YYDKDF (reference sequence). This CDR3 is CATSRDGDRNDEAFF. CDR3 in DNA: TGTGCCACCAGCAGAGATGGTGACCGTAACGACGAAGCTTTCTTT.

To note about this clonotype: One junction end does not reproduce the germline sequence, and a read error may be involved. The chain employs TRBV12-3 or TRBV12-4 and TRBJ1-5, with D perhaps matching TRBD1 (6 bases). CDR3 length: 14 amino acids. The CDR3 region is CARSPEDRNQPQHF. The CDR3 DNA follows: TGTGCCCGCAGCCCGGAGGACAGAAATCAGCCCCAGCATTTT.

The sample holds one count of this clonotype. A much larger clone lies a single base off, so this may be a read error. The chain recombines TRBV5-1 with TRBJ2-5; weak D call: TRBD2 (6 bases). Trimming cost V 0 bases and J 5 bases, with 20 bases left between them. The CDR3 is 17 residues long. CDR1 and CDR2 (germline): SGHRS, YFSETQ. The CDR3, as DNA: TGCGCCAGCAGCTTGGGACTAGTGGGCACGGCAGGCGAGACCCAGTACTTC. The encoded protein is CASSLGLVGTAGETQYF.

This sequence joins TRBV29-1 and TRBJ2-7; 9 bases fit TRBD1. Germline loops: CDR1 SQVTM, CDR2 ANQGSEA. With V trimmed by 3 bases and J by 5 bases, 11 bases remained unmatched. The CDR3 covers 15 residues. The CDR3 DNA is TGCAGCGTTGATGGCCCACAGGGGGCGGCGCACGAGCAGTACTTC. Its protein is CSVDGPQGAAHEQYF.

The chain has TRBV28 and TRBJ2-1; D ambiguous. The germline CDR1 and CDR2 sequences are MDHEN and SYDVKM. The CDR3 is made up of 13 amino acids. V was trimmed by 6 bases and J by 2 bases, leaving 8 bases between them. The chain's CDR3 is CASRVDTYNEQFF. CDR3 sequence (DNA): TGTGCCAGCAGAGTAGACACCTACAATGAGCAGTTCTTC.

This clonotype has just one count. The junction departs from the called germline gene at one end, perhaps through a read error. The rearrangement uses TRBV28 and TRBJ2-7; 8 bases match TRBD1. The CDR3 is made up of 14 amino acids. Germline V CDR1 and CDR2: MDHEN, SYDVKM. The chain's CDR3 is CASRSPGGSYEEYF. The CDR3 DNA reads as TGTGCCAGCCGCTCGCCAGGGGGCTCCTACGAGGAGTACTTC.

The chain employs TRBV12-3 or TRBV12-4 and TRBJ1-2, with D possibly matching TRBD1 (5 bases). This CDR3 comprises 12 residues. Between the trimmed V and J ends, which lost 4 bases and 12 bases, there was a span of 15 bases. The CDR3 loop reads CASSSGTPGHTF. The CDR3 nucleotides read TGTGCCAGCAGTTCCGGGACCCCGGGCCACACCTTC.

Note on this clonotype: This sequence may be a read error, since a much larger clone differs from it by one base. V usage is TRBV29-1 and J usage is TRBJ1-2; D is uncertain. Germline loops: CDR1 SQVTM, CDR2 ANQGSEA. Trimming removed 4 bases from V and 8 bases from J, with 8 bases in between. The CDR3 consists of 10 residues. The chain's CDR3 is CSVGAGGYTF. The CDR3 DNA sequence: TGCAGCGTTGGTGCGGGAGGCTACACCTTC.

The chain is built from TRBV7-9 and TRBJ2-7; D is uncertain. Looked up from germline, CDR1 is SEHNR and CDR2 is FQNEAQ (reference sequence). The CDR3 totals 10 residues. V lost 8 bases to trimming and J lost 4 bases, with 6 bases between them. The CDR3 region has the DNA TGTGCCAGCGGCGAGTACGAGCAGTACTTC. This translates into CASGEYEQYF.

This clonotype was detected many times. CDR3 DNA sequence: TGCAGCGCCACCGGGGGTCTTTCTGCCGAGCAGTACTTC. This translates into CSATGGLSAEQYF. The chain is built from TRBV29-1 and TRBJ2-7; weak D call: TRBD2 (6 bases). This CDR3 is 13 amino acids long. CDR1 and CDR2 from the germline V gene are SQVTM and ANQGSEA. Trimming removed 7 bases from V and 6 bases from J, with 19 bases in between.

With respect to this clonotype: Just one base apart from a much larger clone, this may be a read error. The chain uses TRBV5-6 and TRBJ1-2; 12 nucleotides line up with TRBD1. Trimming at V came to 4 bases and at J to 2 bases, leaving 15 bases not matched to a gene. Per the germline V gene, CDR1 is SGHDT and CDR2 is YYEEEE. This CDR3 has 19 amino acids. This chain's CDR3 is CASSVAGTGGPGTNYGYTF. Written as DNA, the CDR3 is TGTGCCAGCAGCGTGGCCGGGACAGGGGGCCCGGGAACAAACTATGGCTACACCTTC. Full variable domain (remainder filled in from reference TRBV5-6 and TRBJ1-2): DAGVTQSPTHLIKTRGQQVTLRCSPKSGHDTVSWYQQALGQGPQFIFQYYEEEERQRGNFPDRFSGHQFPNYSSELNVNALLLGDSALYLCASSVAGTGGPGTNYGYTFGSGTRLTVV.

This chain uses TRBV4-2 with TRBJ1-4; TRBD1 matches 7 bases. CDR1 is LGHNA and CDR2 is YNFKEQ in the germline V gene. CDR3 size: 15 residues. With 1 base clipped from V and 8 bases from J, the junction kept 7 bases outside the gene matches. CDR3 amino acids: CASSQAAGGDEKLFF. The CDR3 nucleotides read TGTGCCAGCAGCCAAGCTGCAGGGGGTGACGAAAAACTGTTTTTT.

A remark on this clonotype: A much larger clone is a single base away; this may be a read error. V is TRBV5-5 and J is TRBJ1-5; TRBD1 might be the D (5 bases). CDR1 SGHKS and CDR2 YYEKEE come from the germline V gene (reference sequence). The CDR3 is 15 residues long. The CDR3 reads CASNLTVGSNQPQHF. The CDR3 nucleotides read TGTGCCAGCAACTTGACAGTGGGGAGCAATCAGCCCCAGCATTTT.